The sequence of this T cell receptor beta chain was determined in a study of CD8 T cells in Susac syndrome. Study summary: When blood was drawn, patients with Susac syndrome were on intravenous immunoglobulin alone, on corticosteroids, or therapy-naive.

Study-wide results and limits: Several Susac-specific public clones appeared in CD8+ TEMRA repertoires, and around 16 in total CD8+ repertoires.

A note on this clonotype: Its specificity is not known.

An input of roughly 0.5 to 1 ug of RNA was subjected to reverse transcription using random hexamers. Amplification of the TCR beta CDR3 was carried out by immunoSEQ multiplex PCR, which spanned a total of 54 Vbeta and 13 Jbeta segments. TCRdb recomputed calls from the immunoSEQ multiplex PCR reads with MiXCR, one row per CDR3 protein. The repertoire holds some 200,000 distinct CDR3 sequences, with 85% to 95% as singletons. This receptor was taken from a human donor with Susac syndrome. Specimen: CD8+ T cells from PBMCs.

For the CDR3, the DNA is TGTGCCAGCAGTTTATGGGCAGGGGCCTATGGCTACACCTTC. Its translation is CASSLWAGAYGYTF. The chain recombines TRBV28 with TRBJ1-2; D is perhaps TRBD1 (6 bases). Between the trimmed V and J ends, which lost 0 bases and 4 bases, there was a span of 9 bases. The CDR3 runs to 14 residues. CDR1 MDHEN and CDR2 SYDVKM come from the germline V gene.